Presented here are 11 T cell receptor beta chains from one specimen sequenced in a study of shared clonotypes between healthy human individuals. Assay: immunoSEQ multiplex PCR; the TCRdb copy retains only in-frame clones and omits some. This sample has about 480,000 clones, with 79% found just once. Material: PBMCs. The receptors were gathered from a woman in her thirties or forties in good health. Some clones in this sample may be carry-over from other donors' samples.

This clone was found a few times. The chain carries TRBV6-1 and TRBJ2-3; the D is unclear. V was pared by 6 bases and J by 0 bases, with 10 bases between. This CDR3 has 14 amino acids. From germline, CDR1 is MNHNS and CDR2 SASEGT. The CDR3 is CASRLTVSTDTQYF. CDR3 DNA sequence: TGTGCCAGCAGATTAACAGTTAGCACAGATACGCAGTATTTT.

This chain links TRBV6-1 with TRBJ2-7, with 10 positions matching TRBD2. The germline CDR1 and CDR2 sequences are MNHNS and SASEGT. J gave up 7 bases and V 1 base, and 7 bases lay outside the gene matches. The CDR3 contains 15 residues. CDR3 sequence: CASSEEASGSGEQYF. The CDR3 DNA reads TGTGCCAGCAGTGAAGAGGCTAGCGGGAGTGGGGAGCAGTACTTC.

The chain employs TRBV2 and TRBJ1-5; D remains unclear. The CDR3 covers 18 residues. Germline CDR1 SNHLY, CDR2 FYNNEI. Deletions cut 6 bases from V and 0 bases from J, with 21 bases between. The CDR3 sequence: CASRLGLTTAYSNQPQHF. CDR3 coding DNA: TGTGCCAGCAGGCTAGGACTGACCACCGCATATAGCAATCAGCCCCAGCATTTT.

CDR3: CSVDSGRDHRGTEAFF. CDR3 nucleotide sequence: TGCAGCGTTGACTCCGGGAGGGACCACAGAGGGACTGAAGCTTTCTTT. The chain has TRBV29-1 and TRBJ1-1, with a possible D match to TRBD1 (5 bases). V lost 3 bases, J lost 5 bases, and 22 bases lay in between. The CDR3 spans 16 residues. The germline CDR1 and CDR2 sequences are SQVTM and ANQGSEA. Filled out from reference TRBV29-1 and TRBJ1-1, the complete variable domain reads SAVISQKPSRDICQRGTSLTIQCQVDSQVTMMFWYRQQPGQSLTLIATANQGSEATYESGFVIDKFPISRPNLTFSTLTVSNMSPEDSSIYLCSVDSGRDHRGTEAFFGQGTRLTVV.

The V and J genes are TRBV7-9 and TRBJ1-5; a weak D match, TRBD1 (5 bases). From germline, CDR1 is SEHNR and CDR2 FQNEAQ (reference sequence). V was trimmed by 4 bases and J by 7 bases, leaving 20 bases between them. This CDR3 is built from 16 residues. This CDR3 reads CASSSLKGPGGQPQHF. The CDR3, as DNA: TGTGCCAGCAGCTCGCTAAAGGGACCGGGGGGGCAGCCCCAGCATTTT.

The gene calls are TRBV10-3 and TRBJ1-5; TRBD1 agrees at 7 bases. The V gene's germline CDR1 is ENHRY and CDR2 SYGVKD. V trimming: 4 bases; J trimming: 6 bases; junction bases outside the gene matches: 6. The CDR3 consists of 14 residues. CDR3 sequence reads: CAISGQGGGQPQHF. For the CDR3, the DNA is TGTGCCATCAGTGGCCAGGGGGGGGGTCAGCCCCAGCATTTT.

CDR3 residues: CASSEVTSYNEQFF. The CDR3 DNA is TGTGCCAGCAGTGAAGTTACCTCCTACAATGAGCAGTTCTTC. This rearrangement joins TRBV2 to TRBJ2-1; D gene ambiguous. Germline CDR1 and CDR2: SNHLY and FYNNEI. V gave up 1 base and J gave up 0 bases, with 4 bases separating them. This CDR3 spans 14 amino acids. The whole variable domain, remainder taken from reference TRBV2 and TRBJ2-1, is EPEVTQTPSHQVTQMGQEVILRCVPISNHLYFYWYRQILGQKVEFLVSFYNNEISEKSEIFDDQFSVERPDGSNFTLKIRSTKLEDSAMYFCASSEVTSYNEQFFGPGTRLTVL.

This clone was detected only a few times. CDR3 DNA: TGTGCCAGCAGCTTAGGAGGGTTTCTTCGCCAAGAGACCCAGTACTTC. It translates to CASSLGGFLRQETQYF. The V call is TRBV7-9, the J call TRBJ2-5; possible D gene TRBD2, 5 bases. Per germline, CDR1 SEHNR and CDR2 FQNEAQ (reference sequence). CDR3 length: 16 amino acids. Deletions cut 1 base from V and 1 base from J, with 13 bases between.

V and J are TRBV5-1 and TRBJ1-5, with D maybe TRBD1 (6 bases). Trimming removed 4 bases from V and 5 bases from J, with 13 bases in between. This CDR3 has 14 residues. Germline loops: CDR1 SGHRS, CDR2 YFSETQ. Here the CDR3 reads CASSPGTPDQPQHF. The CDR3 DNA is TGCGCCAGCAGCCCCGGGACACCAGATCAGCCCCAGCATTTT.

This clone was seen more than once but under ten times. The V gene is TRBV27, the J gene TRBJ2-7; 7 nucleotides align to TRBD2. The CDR3 runs 13 residues. The germline gives CDR1 MNHEY, CDR2 SMNVEV (reference sequence). V shed 5 bases, J shed 8 bases, and the junction held 9 bases outside the gene matches. As DNA, the CDR3 is TGTGCCAGCAGTCCACCCGAGCGGGGTAAGCAGTACTTC. It is translated as CASSPPERGKQYF.

The gene calls are TRBV30 and TRBJ1-3; D remains ambiguous. The CDR3 has 14 amino acids. V was cut by 4 bases and J by 2 bases, with 12 bases left in between. Looked up from germline, CDR1 is GTSNPN and CDR2 is SVGIG (reference sequence). CDR3 nucleotide sequence: TGTGCCTGGAACTTCGGCGGTGCTGGAAACACCATATATTTT. Translating gives CAWNFGGAGNTIYF.